These 20 T cell receptor beta chains share one sample of origin, sequenced in a study of OX40 agonist ivuxolimab in advanced cancers. TCRdb keeps only in-frame clones here, not all; method: immunoSEQ multiplex PCR. Of tens of thousands of clones listed, around 85% were seen once; the top ten hold about 15%. This specimen consisted of CD4+ or CD8+ T cells sorted from blood, obtained in a trial of the OX40 agonist ivuxolimab. These receptors originate from an adult with an advanced solid tumor such as melanoma, head and neck, liver or kidney cancer.

The V gene is TRBV27, the J gene TRBJ2-1; D call uncertain. V lost 3 bases, J lost 3 bases, and 12 bases lay in between. The CDR3 contains 15 residues. Germline lookup yields CDR1 MNHEY and CDR2 SMNVEV (reference sequence). The DNA of the CDR3 is TGTGCCAGCAGTTTGGGGTCGCGGAGCTACAATGAGCAGTTCTTC. Its translation is CASSLGSRSYNEQFF.

This chain joins TRBV19 and TRBJ2-7; 8 nucleotides line up with TRBD1. The CDR3 is 15 amino acids. The ends lost 5 bases at V and 2 bases at J; junction bases unmatched: 8. Germline V CDR1 and CDR2: LNHDA, SQIVND (reference sequence). In DNA, the CDR3 is TGTGCCAGTAGTTTCGGGACAGGTACCGCCTACGAGCAGTACTTC. This codes for CASSFGTGTAYEQYF.

The V and J genes are TRBV5-1 and TRBJ1-1; D is undetermined. The CDR3 runs to 14 residues. V lost 2 bases, J lost 1 base, and 9 bases lay in between. The germline V gene encodes CDR1 SGHRS and CDR2 YFSETQ. The CDR3 nucleotides read TGCGCCAGCAGCTTAGACGGATCGAACACTGAAGCTTTCTTT. Translated: CASSLDGSNTEAFF. The full variable domain, its missing parts supplied by reference TRBV5-1 and TRBJ1-1, is KAGVTQTPRYLIKTRGQQVTLSCSPISGHRSVSWYQQTPGQGLQFLFEYFSETQRNKGNFPGRFSGRQFSNSRSEMNVSTLELGDSALYLCASSLDGSNTEAFFGQGTRLTVV.

The sample holds one count of this clone. The J gene is TRBJ1-2, the V gene TRBV6-5, with 11 bases that match TRBD1. After removal of 2 bases from V and 4 bases from J, the junction contained 3 bases not matched to a gene. The CDR3 contains 15 residues. The germline gives CDR1 MNHEY, CDR2 SVGAGI. The DNA for the CDR3 is TGTGCCAGCAGTTACGGACAGGGGGCCGGCTATGGCTACACCTTC. Its protein is CASSYGQGAGYGYTF.

This clone was counted a few times. One end of the junction varies from germline; a read error may be responsible. The same CDR3 can be traced to other DNA sequences in this sample. This chain joins TRBV7-7 and TRBJ2-2; TRBD2 matches at 11 bases. Germline CDR1 reads SSHAT; CDR2 reads FNYEAQ (reference sequence). The CDR3 runs 17 residues. CDR3 sequence: CASSLRTSGPNTGELFF. DNA for the CDR3: TGTGCTAGCAGCTTACGGACTAGCGGGCCAAACACCGGGGAGCTGTTTTTT.

CDR3 sequence reads: CASSPGASYEQYF. CDR3 nucleotide sequence: TGTGCCAGCAGTCCCGGGGCGAGCTACGAGCAGTACTTC. J is TRBJ2-7 and V is TRBV7-6; D possibly uses TRBD1 or TRBD2 (5 bases each). The germline gives CDR1 SGHVS, CDR2 FNYEAQ. There are 13 residues in the CDR3. The ends were cut back, 6 bases at V and 3 bases at J, with 12 bases in the middle.

The chain joins TRBV19 to TRBJ1-1; possibly TRBD1 for D (6 bases). The CDR3 loop spans 12 amino acids. The ends were cut back, 1 base at V and 6 bases at J, with 6 bases in the middle. Germline V gives CDR1 LNHDA, CDR2 SQIVND (reference sequence). The CDR3 sequence is CASSIAGAEAFF. The CDR3 DNA sequence: TGTGCCAGTAGTATAGCAGGGGCTGAAGCTTTCTTT.

V and J are TRBV5-1 and TRBJ2-1; D could derive from TRBD1 or TRBD2 (5 bases each). The CDR3 spans 17 residues. Trimming cost V 7 bases and J 1 base, with 21 bases left between them. Germline V gene sequence: CDR1 SGHRS, CDR2 YFSETQ. In DNA form, the CDR3 reads TGCGCCAGCGCCTTAAGTAGAGGGGCAGGGTCCTACAATGAGCAGTTCTTC. Residues: CASALSRGAGSYNEQFF.

The rearrangement joins TRBV11-2 to TRBJ2-7; D perhaps matches TRBD1 (6 bases). The germline gives CDR1 SGHAT, CDR2 FQNNGV. The CDR3 extends over 15 amino acids. Trimming pared 1 base from V and 3 bases from J, leaving 13 bases between. CDR3 in amino acids: CASSLAWQGSYEQYF. The CDR3, as DNA: TGTGCCAGCAGCTTAGCTTGGCAGGGGAGCTACGAGCAGTACTTC.

V usage is TRBV7-8 and J usage is TRBJ1-5; D is undetermined. The ends were cut back, 5 bases at V and 0 bases at J, with 17 bases in the middle. In germline, CDR1 is SGHVS, CDR2 FQNEAQ. The CDR3 is 17 amino acids. The CDR3 bases are TGTGCCAGCAGCCCAAGGCAGGAAGGATTTAGCAATCAGCCCCAGCATTTT. Protein sequence: CASSPRQEGFSNQPQHF.

The rearrangement uses TRBV4-1 and TRBJ2-7; D gene ambiguous. Germline loops: CDR1 MGHRA, CDR2 YSYEKL. Trimming pared 2 bases from V and 0 bases from J, leaving 11 bases between. The CDR3 spans 15 residues. The CDR3 coding sequence is TGCGCCAGCAGCCAATCGAGCATTAGCTCCTACGAGCAGTACTTC. Protein: CASSQSSISSYEQYF.

The chain has TRBV11-2 and TRBJ1-5, with a weak D call TRBD1 (6 bases). V was shortened by 5 bases and J by 6 bases, with 17 bases between the two germline ends. Germline values: CDR1 SGHAT, CDR2 FQNNGV. The CDR3 is 15 residues long. The CDR3 DNA reads as TGTGCCAGCAGCCAGGGGCAGGGGCGTATTCAGCCCCAGCATTTT. It translates to CASSQGQGRIQPQHF.

The gene calls are TRBV14 and TRBJ2-2; 13 nucleotides match TRBD2. The CDR3 runs 18 residues. The trim removed 0 bases at V and 4 bases at J, leaving 5 bases unmatched. Germline-derived CDR1 and CDR2 are SGHDN and FVKESK. The CDR3 here is CASSQEGGLAGATGELFF. CDR3 in DNA: TGTGCCAGCAGCCAAGAGGGCGGACTAGCGGGGGCCACCGGGGAGCTGTTTTTT.

This clone occurred once. The rearrangement joins TRBV6-1 to TRBJ1-2; the D gene is possibly TRBD1 (5 bases). This CDR3 has 16 residues. Germline CDR1 MNHNS, CDR2 SASEGT. The V gene lost 0 bases and the J gene lost 4 bases, with 15 bases spanning the gap. CDR3 sequence: CASSEAFRDRVYGYTF. The CDR3 DNA is TGTGCCAGCAGTGAAGCTTTCCGGGACCGAGTCTATGGCTACACCTTC.

The chain uses TRBV7-9 and TRBJ1-2, with 10 bases identical to TRBD1. V lost 5 bases, J lost 8 bases, and 8 bases stayed unmatched. The germline gives CDR1 SEHNR, CDR2 FQNEAQ (reference sequence). The CDR3 is made up of 14 amino acids. The CDR3 region is CASSGDRGPGGYTF. CDR3 nucleotides: TGTGCCAGCAGCGGGGACAGGGGCCCGGGGGGCTACACCTTC.

The genes are TRBV14 and TRBJ1-1; 9 nucleotides match TRBD1. V trimming: 1 base; J trimming: 8 bases; junction bases outside the gene matches: 14. CDR3 size: 17 residues. Germline loops: CDR1 SGHDN, CDR2 FVKESK. CDR3 sequence (DNA): TGTGCCAGCAGCCAAGGACGACCCTTAGACAGGGGGTTGGAAGCTTTCTTT. This codes for CASSQGRPLDRGLEAFF.

By share of the sample, this clone is medium-sized (0.01 to 0.1%). The V and J genes are TRBV11-2 and TRBJ2-7; D remains unclear. Germline CDR1 is SGHAT and CDR2 is FQNNGV. V was shortened by 3 bases and J by 3 bases, with 9 bases between the two germline ends. This CDR3 has 13 amino acids. This CDR3 is CASSFDLGYEQYF. The CDR3 coding sequence is TGTGCCAGCAGCTTTGACCTTGGCTACGAGCAGTACTTC.

The J gene is TRBJ2-7, the V gene TRBV15, with unresolved D. From germline, CDR1 is LNHNV and CDR2 YYDKDF (reference sequence). Between the trimmed V and J ends, which lost 0 bases and 5 bases, there was a span of 5 bases. This CDR3 is 12 amino acids long. The CDR3 bases are TGTGCCACCAGCAGAGATGAAGACGAGCAGTACTTC. Its translation: CATSRDEDEQYF.

This rearrangement joins TRBV9 to TRBJ1-1; no clear D gene. Trimming left V 2 bases short and J 6 bases short, with 11 bases between. The germline V gene has CDR1 SGDLS and CDR2 YYNGEE. There are 13 residues in the CDR3. The CDR3 sequence: CASSVSPGAEAFF. The CDR3 DNA is TGTGCCAGCAGCGTGTCCCCTGGAGCTGAAGCTTTCTTT.

The V call is TRBV9, the J call TRBJ2-7, with 7 bases lining up with TRBD2. Germline CDR1 SGDLS, CDR2 YYNGEE. V dropped 4 bases and J dropped 0; count of bases not matched to a gene: 4. The CDR3 contains 14 residues. For the CDR3, the DNA is TGTGCCAGCAGCATCGGGACTATCTCCTACGAGCAGTACTTC. Amino acid sequence: CASSIGTISYEQYF.